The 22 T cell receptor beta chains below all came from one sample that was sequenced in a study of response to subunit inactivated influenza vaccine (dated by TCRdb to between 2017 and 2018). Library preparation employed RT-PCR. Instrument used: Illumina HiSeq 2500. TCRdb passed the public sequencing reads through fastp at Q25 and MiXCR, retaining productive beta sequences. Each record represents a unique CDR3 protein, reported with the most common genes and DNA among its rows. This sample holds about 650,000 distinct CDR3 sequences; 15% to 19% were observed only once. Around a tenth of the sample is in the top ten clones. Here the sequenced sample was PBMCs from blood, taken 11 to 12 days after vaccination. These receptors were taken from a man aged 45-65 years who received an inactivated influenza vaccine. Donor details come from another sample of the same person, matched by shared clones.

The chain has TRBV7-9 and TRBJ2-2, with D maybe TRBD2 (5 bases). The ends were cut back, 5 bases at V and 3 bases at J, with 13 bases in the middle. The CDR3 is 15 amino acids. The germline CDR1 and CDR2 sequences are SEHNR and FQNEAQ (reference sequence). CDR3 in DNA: TGTGCCAGCAGCCCGCGTCGAGGGTACACCGGGGAGCTGTTTTTT. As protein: CASSPRRGYTGELFF.

CDR3: CASSLVAAKYEQYF. In DNA, the CDR3 is TGTGCCAGCAGCTTAGTAGCGGCGAAATACGAGCAGTACTTC. This rearrangement joins TRBV7-2 to TRBJ2-7, with D maybe TRBD2 (6 bases). Per the germline V gene, CDR1 is SGHTA and CDR2 is FQGNSA. CDR3 length: 14 amino acids. The germline V and J ends were trimmed by 1 base and 4 bases, with 11 bases remaining between them.

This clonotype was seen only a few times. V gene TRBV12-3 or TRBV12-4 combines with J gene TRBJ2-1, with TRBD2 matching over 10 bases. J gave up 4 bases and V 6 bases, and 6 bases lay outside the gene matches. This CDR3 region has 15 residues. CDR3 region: CASRGTSGAYNEQFF. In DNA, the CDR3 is TGTGCCAGCAGGGGAACTAGCGGGGCATACAATGAGCAGTTCTTC.

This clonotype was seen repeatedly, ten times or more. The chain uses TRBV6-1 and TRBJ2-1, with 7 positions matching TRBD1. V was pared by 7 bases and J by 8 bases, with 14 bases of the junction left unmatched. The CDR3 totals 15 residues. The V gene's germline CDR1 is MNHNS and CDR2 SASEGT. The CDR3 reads CASKKQGQALDEQFF. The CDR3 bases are TGTGCCAGCAAAAAACAAGGACAGGCGCTGGATGAGCAGTTCTTC.

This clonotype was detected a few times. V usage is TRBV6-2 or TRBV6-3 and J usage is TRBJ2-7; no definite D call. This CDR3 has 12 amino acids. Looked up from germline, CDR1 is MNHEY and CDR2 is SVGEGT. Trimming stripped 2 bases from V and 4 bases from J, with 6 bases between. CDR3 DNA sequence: TGTGCCAGCAGTTACGAACGGTACGAGCAGTACTTC. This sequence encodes CASSYERYEQYF.

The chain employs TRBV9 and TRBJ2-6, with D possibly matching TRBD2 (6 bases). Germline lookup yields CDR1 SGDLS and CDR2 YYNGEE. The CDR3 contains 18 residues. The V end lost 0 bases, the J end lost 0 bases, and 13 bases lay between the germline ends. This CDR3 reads CASSVGGKISSGANVLTF. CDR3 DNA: TGTGCCAGCAGCGTAGGCGGGAAAATCAGCTCTGGGGCCAACGTCCTGACTTTC.

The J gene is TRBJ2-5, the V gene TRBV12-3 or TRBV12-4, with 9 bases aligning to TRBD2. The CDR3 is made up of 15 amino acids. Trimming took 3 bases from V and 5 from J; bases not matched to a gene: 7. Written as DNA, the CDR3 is TGTGCCAGCAGTTTGTGGCGGGGGGGCAAGGAGACCCAGTACTTC. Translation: CASSLWRGGKETQYF.

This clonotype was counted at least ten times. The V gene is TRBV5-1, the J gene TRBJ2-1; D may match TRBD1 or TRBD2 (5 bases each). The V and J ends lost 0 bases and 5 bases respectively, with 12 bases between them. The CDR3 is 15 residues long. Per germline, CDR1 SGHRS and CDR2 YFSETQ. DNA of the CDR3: TGCGCCAGCAGCTTGGTCACTAGGGACGACAATGAGCAGTTCTTC. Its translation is CASSLVTRDDNEQFF.

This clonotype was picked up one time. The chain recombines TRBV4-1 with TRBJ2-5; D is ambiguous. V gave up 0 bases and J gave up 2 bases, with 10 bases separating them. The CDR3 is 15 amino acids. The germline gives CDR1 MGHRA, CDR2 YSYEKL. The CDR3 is CASSQDALSQETQYF. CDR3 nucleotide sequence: TGCGCCAGCAGCCAAGACGCCCTTTCTCAAGAGACCCAGTACTTC.

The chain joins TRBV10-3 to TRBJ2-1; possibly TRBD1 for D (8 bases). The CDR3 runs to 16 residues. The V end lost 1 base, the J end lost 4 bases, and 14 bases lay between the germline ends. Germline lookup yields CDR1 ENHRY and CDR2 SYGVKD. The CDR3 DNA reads TGTGCCATCAGTGAGTTCCAACAGGGGGGGTACAATGAGCAGTTCTTC. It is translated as CAISEFQQGGYNEQFF.

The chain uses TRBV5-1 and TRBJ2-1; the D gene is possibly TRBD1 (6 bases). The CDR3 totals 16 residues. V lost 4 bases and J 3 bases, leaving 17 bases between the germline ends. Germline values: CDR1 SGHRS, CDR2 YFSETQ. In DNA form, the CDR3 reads TGCGCCAGCAGCGCGTCCGGGACATCTTTCTACAATGAGCAGTTCTTC. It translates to CASSASGTSFYNEQFF.

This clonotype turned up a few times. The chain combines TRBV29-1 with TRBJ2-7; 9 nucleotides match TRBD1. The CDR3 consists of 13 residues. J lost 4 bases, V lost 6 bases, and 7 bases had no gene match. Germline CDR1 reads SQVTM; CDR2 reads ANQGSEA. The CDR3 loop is CSVAPGTGYEQYF. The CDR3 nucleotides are TGCAGCGTCGCACCTGGGACAGGGTACGAGCAGTACTTC.

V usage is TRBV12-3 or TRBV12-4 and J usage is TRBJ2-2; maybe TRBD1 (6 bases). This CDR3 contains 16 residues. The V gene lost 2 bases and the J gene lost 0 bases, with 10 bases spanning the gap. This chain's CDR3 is CASSLWDTSNTGELFF. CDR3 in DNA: TGTGCCAGCAGTTTATGGGACACCTCGAACACCGGGGAGCTGTTTTTT.

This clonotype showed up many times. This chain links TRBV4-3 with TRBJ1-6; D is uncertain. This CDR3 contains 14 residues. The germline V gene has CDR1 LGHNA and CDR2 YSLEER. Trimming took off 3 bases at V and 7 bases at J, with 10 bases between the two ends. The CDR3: CASSHSPGNSPLHF. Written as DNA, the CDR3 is TGCGCCAGCAGCCACAGCCCCGGGAATTCACCCCTCCACTTT.

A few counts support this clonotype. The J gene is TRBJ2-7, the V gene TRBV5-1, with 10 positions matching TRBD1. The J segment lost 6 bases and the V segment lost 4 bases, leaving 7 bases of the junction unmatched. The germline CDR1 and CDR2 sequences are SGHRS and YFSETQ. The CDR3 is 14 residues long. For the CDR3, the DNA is TGCGCCAGCAGCGGGCGGGACAGGGGAACCGAGCAGTACTTC. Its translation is CASSGRDRGTEQYF. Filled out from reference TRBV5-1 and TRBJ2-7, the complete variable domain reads KAGVTQTPRYLIKTRGQQVTLSCSPISGHRSVSWYQQTPGQGLQFLFEYFSETQRNKGNFPGRFSGRQFSNSRSEMNVSTLELGDSALYLCASSGRDRGTEQYFGPGTRLTVT.

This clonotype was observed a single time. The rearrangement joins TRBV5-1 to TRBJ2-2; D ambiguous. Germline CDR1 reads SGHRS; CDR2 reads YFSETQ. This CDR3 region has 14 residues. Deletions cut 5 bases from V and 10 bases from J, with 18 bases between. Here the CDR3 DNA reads TGCGCCAGCAGAATGAACCCACCTGAGTTGGAGCTGTTTTTT. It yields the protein CASRMNPPELELFF.

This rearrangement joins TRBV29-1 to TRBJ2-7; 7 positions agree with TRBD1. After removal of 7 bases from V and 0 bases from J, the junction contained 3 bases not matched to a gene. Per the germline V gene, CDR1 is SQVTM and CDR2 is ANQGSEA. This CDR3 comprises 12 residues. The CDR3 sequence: CSGRTGSYEQYF. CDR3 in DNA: TGCAGCGGACGGACAGGCTCCTACGAGCAGTACTTC.

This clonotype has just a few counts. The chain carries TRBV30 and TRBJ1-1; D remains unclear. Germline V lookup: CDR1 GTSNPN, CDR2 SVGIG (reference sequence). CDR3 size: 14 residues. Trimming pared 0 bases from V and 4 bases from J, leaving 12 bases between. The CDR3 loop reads CAWSVLGLGTEAFF. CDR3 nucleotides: TGTGCCTGGAGTGTACTGGGTTTAGGCACTGAAGCTTTCTTT.

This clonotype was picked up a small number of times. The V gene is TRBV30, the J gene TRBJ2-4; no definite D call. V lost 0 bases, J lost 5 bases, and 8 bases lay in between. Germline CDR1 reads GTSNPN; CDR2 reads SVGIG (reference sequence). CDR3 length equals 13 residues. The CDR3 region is CAWSVGRENIQYF. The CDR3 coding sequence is TGTGCCTGGAGTGTGGGTAGGGAAAACATTCAGTACTTC.

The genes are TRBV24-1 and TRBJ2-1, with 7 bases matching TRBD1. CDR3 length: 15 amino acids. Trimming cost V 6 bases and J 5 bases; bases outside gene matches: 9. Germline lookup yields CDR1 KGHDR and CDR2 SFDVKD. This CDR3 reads CATSPQGTSNNEQFF. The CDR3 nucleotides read TGTGCCACCAGTCCACAGGGGACGAGTAACAATGAGCAGTTCTTC.

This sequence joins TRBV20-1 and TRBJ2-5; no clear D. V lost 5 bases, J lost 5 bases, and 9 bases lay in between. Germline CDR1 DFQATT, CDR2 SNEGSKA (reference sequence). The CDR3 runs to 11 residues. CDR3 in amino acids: CSAPTLETQYF. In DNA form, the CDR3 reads TGCAGTGCTCCAACCTTGGAGACCCAGTACTTC.

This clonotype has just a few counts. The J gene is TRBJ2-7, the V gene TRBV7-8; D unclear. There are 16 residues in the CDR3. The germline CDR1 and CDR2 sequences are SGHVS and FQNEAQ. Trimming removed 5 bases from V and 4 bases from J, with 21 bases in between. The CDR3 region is CASSEVYLGLWYEQYF. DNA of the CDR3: TGTGCCAGCAGCGAAGTCTACTTGGGTCTATGGTACGAGCAGTACTTC.